Below are 24 T cell receptor beta chains sequenced from a single sample in a study of Ad26.COV2.S vaccination and SARS-CoV-2 variants. Using immunoSEQ multiplex PCR, the repertoire was profiled, and TCRdb retains in-frame clones only, with some absent. This sample carries 440,000 or so clones, about 89% of them seen once, and the ten largest clones take more than 1.5%. Treatment specified: roughly 19 received Ad26.COV2.S at low or high dose, single or two shots; 5 received placebo; per-sample allocation not given. Samples were taken on day 63 after the first vaccine or placebo injection. The sample was peripheral blood, taken in a trial of Ad26.COV2.S vaccine versus placebo. Receptors were obtained from a person aged 18-65 years who received the Ad26.COV2.S COVID-19 vaccine or a placebo.

This chain connects TRBV25-1 to TRBJ2-5; weak D call: TRBD2 (7 bases). The CDR3 contains 14 residues. The germline CDR1 and CDR2 sequences are MGHDK and SYGVNS. V was cut by 2 bases and J by 3 bases, with 10 bases left in between. In nucleotides, the CDR3 is TGTGCCAGCAGTGAAAGGGGGGGTAAAGAGACCCAGTACTTC. This encodes CASSERGGKETQYF.

J is TRBJ1-1 and V is TRBV19; D is ambiguous. The germline V gene has CDR1 LNHDA and CDR2 SQIVND (reference sequence). The CDR3 is 13 amino acids. V shed 5 bases and J shed 2 bases, with 9 bases lying between them. CDR3 region: CASSWGDNTEAFF. CDR3 coding DNA: TGTGCCAGTAGTTGGGGAGATAACACTGAAGCTTTCTTT.

The chain carries TRBV14 and TRBJ2-6; D is uncertain. The CDR3 is made up of 15 amino acids. The ends were cut back, 1 base at V and 3 bases at J, with 7 bases in the middle. Germline CDR1 reads SGHDN; CDR2 reads FVKESK. CDR3 region: CASSQGAHGANVLTF. Written as DNA, the CDR3 is TGTGCCAGCAGCCAAGGGGCCCATGGGGCCAACGTCCTGACTTTC.

The chain uses TRBV7-3 and TRBJ1-6; tentatively, D is TRBD1 (5 bases). Per the germline V gene, CDR1 is SGHTA and CDR2 is FQGTGA. This CDR3 contains 13 residues. Trimming took off 5 bases at V and 6 bases at J, with 8 bases between the two ends. In DNA form, the CDR3 reads TGTGCCAGCAGCCTCCAGGGTAATTCACCCCTCCACTTT. Protein product: CASSLQGNSPLHF. Combining the CDR3 with reference TRBV7-3 and TRBJ1-6 gives the whole variable domain GAGVSQTPSNKVTEKGKYVELRCDPISGHTALYWYRQSLGQGPEFLIYFQGTGAADDSGLPNDRFFAVRPEGSVSTLKIQRTERGDSAVYLCASSLQGNSPLHFGNGTRLTVT.

The chain couples TRBV7-2 to TRBJ1-1; D might be TRBD1 (5 bases). V lost 1 base and J lost 2, with 11 bases in between. The germline CDR1 and CDR2 sequences are SGHTA and FQGNSA. The CDR3 is 15 amino acids. Here the CDR3 reads CASSLVMGPNTEAFF. The CDR3 DNA is TGTGCCAGCAGCTTAGTTATGGGACCCAACACTGAAGCTTTCTTT.

The V gene is TRBV5-1, the J gene TRBJ1-6; 10 bases fit TRBD1. V trimming: 1 base; J trimming: 0 bases; junction bases outside the gene matches: 7. The CDR3 consists of 19 residues. Germline V gene lookup returns CDR1 SGHRS and CDR2 YFSETQ. The CDR3 sequence: CASSLTLRTGGSYNSPLHF. The CDR3 coding sequence is TGCGCCAGCAGCTTGACCTTGCGGACAGGGGGCTCCTATAATTCACCCCTCCACTTT.

The chain uses TRBV19 and TRBJ2-1; D possibly corresponds to TRBD2 (6 bases). CDR3 length: 16 residues. CDR1 is LNHDA, CDR2 SQIVND, per germline (reference sequence). With 6 bases removed from V and 2 bases from J, the gap between germline ends came to 17 bases. CDR3 in amino acids: CASRKGPGEPYNEQFF. In DNA form, the CDR3 reads TGTGCCAGTAGGAAGGGTCCGGGAGAACCCTACAATGAGCAGTTCTTC.

This chain uses TRBV30 with TRBJ2-3; D not resolved. Per germline, CDR1 GTSNPN and CDR2 SVGIG (reference sequence). The CDR3 has 14 residues. Trimming removed 2 bases from V and 0 bases from J, with 9 bases in between. Written as DNA, the CDR3 is TGTGCCTGGAGTCTCGGGTATAGCACAGATACGCAGTATTTT. This codes for CAWSLGYSTDTQYF.

The chain carries TRBV6-5 and TRBJ2-7; 8 bases are a match to TRBD1. This CDR3 is built from 13 residues. V dropped 10 bases and J dropped 1; count of bases not matched to a gene: 6. CDR1 and CDR2 from the germline V gene are MNHEY and SVGAGI. The CDR3 spells CATPGTGSYEQYF. For the CDR3, the DNA is TGTGCCACCCCCGGGACAGGTTCCTACGAGCAGTACTTC.

The chain combines TRBV25-1 with TRBJ1-2; possible D gene TRBD1, 6 bases. CDR3 length: 14 amino acids. Germline CDR1 is MGHDK and CDR2 is SYGVNS. The V end was cut by 6 bases, the J end by 5 bases, with 16 bases between. CDR3 nucleotide sequence: TGTGCCAGCAGCCAAGCCGGGACACAATATGGCTACACCTTC. This translates into CASSQAGTQYGYTF.

The chain links TRBV5-1 to TRBJ1-4; D is perhaps TRBD1 (5 bases). V shed 1 base and J shed 5 bases, with 9 bases lying between them. The germline V gene has CDR1 SGHRS and CDR2 YFSETQ. This CDR3 is built from 14 residues. CDR3 in DNA: TGCGCCAGCAGCTTGCGGAGGGGCAATGAAAAACTGTTTTTT. Its protein product is CASSLRRGNEKLFF.

The V gene is TRBV19, the J gene TRBJ2-1, with TRBD1 as a possible D gene (7 bases). The CDR3 runs 12 residues. CDR1 is LNHDA, CDR2 SQIVND, per germline (reference sequence). Trimming took 9 bases from V and 10 from J, leaving 16 bases between them. CDR3 loop: CASARGVGEQFF. CDR3 coding DNA: TGTGCCAGCGCCAGGGGGGTTGGGGAGCAGTTCTTC.

The chain recombines TRBV18 with TRBJ1-4, with TRBD1 identical over 9 bases. V gave up 5 bases and J gave up 6 bases; unmatched junction bases: 10. The CDR3 totals 16 residues. Germline CDR1 is KGHSH and CDR2 is LQKENI. The CDR3 here is CASSSIPGQGDEKLFF. The CDR3 DNA is TGTGCCAGCTCATCAATACCGGGACAGGGTGATGAAAAACTGTTTTTT.

V and J are TRBV6-4 and TRBJ2-4; D is uncertain. Germline CDR1 and CDR2: MRHNA and SNTAGT. This CDR3 region has 13 residues. Trimming took off 2 bases at V and 8 bases at J, with 10 bases between the two ends. The CDR3 sequence is CASSDPTFDIQYF. The DNA for the CDR3 is TGTGCCAGCAGTGACCCCACGTTCGACATTCAGTACTTC.

This clone was found once. J is TRBJ2-1 and V is TRBV7-9; TRBD2 is a possible D gene (6 bases). Germline-derived CDR1 and CDR2 are SEHNR and FQNEAQ (reference sequence). There are 14 residues in the CDR3. Trimming pared 1 base from V and 9 bases from J, leaving 13 bases between. The CDR3 bases are TGTGCCAGCAGCTTAGTGGGGACCGGGGGTGAGCAGTTCTTC. Protein sequence: CASSLVGTGGEQFF.

The chain is built from TRBV28 and TRBJ2-3; possibly TRBD2 for D (5 bases). Trimming stripped 6 bases from V and 6 bases from J, with 13 bases between. This CDR3 comprises 13 residues. CDR1 MDHEN and CDR2 SYDVKM come from the germline V gene. CDR3 sequence (DNA): TGTGCCAGCAGGGGGAGTCAATGGGATACGCAGTATTTT. It translates to CASRGSQWDTQYF.

J is TRBJ2-3 and V is TRBV28, with a possible D match to TRBD2 (6 bases). This CDR3 is 16 amino acids long. V was pared by 3 bases and J by 2 bases, with 15 bases between. Germline V gene lookup returns CDR1 MDHEN and CDR2 SYDVKM. For the CDR3, the DNA is TGTGCCAGCAGTTTTCCCCTAGCGAGGAACACAGATACGCAGTATTTT. Residues: CASSFPLARNTDTQYF.

V and J are TRBV7-9 and TRBJ2-3, with TRBD2 matching 10 bases. V was clipped by 5 bases and J by 0 bases; unmatched bases: 11. The length of the CDR3 is 18 residues. The germline gives CDR1 SEHNR, CDR2 FQNEAQ (reference sequence). This CDR3 is CASSARTSGTGSTDTQYF. The DNA for the CDR3 is TGTGCCAGCAGCGCCCGGACTAGCGGTACTGGTAGCACAGATACGCAGTATTTT.

This chain joins TRBV6-5 and TRBJ1-2, with a tentative D call TRBD1 (5 bases). Germline lookup yields CDR1 MNHEY and CDR2 SVGAGI. V dropped 7 bases and J dropped 3 bases, with 18 bases sitting between them. This CDR3 contains 15 residues. The CDR3 loop is CASTRAPGTDYGYTF. CDR3 DNA: TGTGCCAGCACCAGAGCCCCCGGGACGGACTATGGCTACACCTTC.

The gene calls are TRBV28 and TRBJ2-5; TRBD1 is a possible D gene (5 bases). This CDR3 comprises 14 residues. V dropped 5 bases and J dropped 6 bases, with 16 bases sitting between them. The germline gives CDR1 MDHEN, CDR2 SYDVKM. The CDR3: CASSMQLGQKTQYF. The CDR3 nucleotides read TGTGCCAGCAGTATGCAGTTGGGGCAGAAGACCCAGTACTTC.

The V and J genes are TRBV19 and TRBJ1-1; TRBD1 aligns across 7 bases. The V and J ends lost 7 bases and 2 bases, in that order; junction bases with no gene match: 4. Germline V gene sequence: CDR1 LNHDA, CDR2 SQIVND (reference sequence). The CDR3 runs 13 residues. CDR3 loop: CASNYRGNTEAFF. For the CDR3, the DNA is TGTGCCAGTAACTACAGGGGAAACACTGAAGCTTTCTTT.

The rearrangement joins TRBV9 to TRBJ1-5; 9 bases match TRBD1. The CDR3 consists of 16 residues. The V gene's germline CDR1 is SGDLS and CDR2 YYNGEE. The J segment lost 4 bases and the V segment lost 4 bases, leaving 9 bases of the junction unmatched. For the CDR3, the DNA is TGTGCCAGCAGCCCGGGACAGGGAGGTGGGAATCAGCCCCAGCATTTT. Protein product: CASSPGQGGGNQPQHF.

This chain connects TRBV28 to TRBJ2-2; possible D gene TRBD1, 5 bases. V was cut by 8 bases and J by 7 bases, with 11 bases left in between. This CDR3 has 12 amino acids. CDR1 is MDHEN and CDR2 is SYDVKM in the germline V gene. Here the CDR3 reads CASLRGGGELFF. The CDR3 nucleotides read TGTGCCAGCCTTAGGGGCGGCGGGGAGCTGTTTTTT.

This rearrangement joins TRBV4-2 to TRBJ1-1, with D possibly being TRBD1 (6 bases). This CDR3 region has 17 residues. The germline V and J ends were trimmed by 1 base and 0 bases, with 15 bases remaining between them. CDR1 is LGHNA, CDR2 YNFKEQ, per germline. The CDR3 here is CASSQGVSGELNTEAFF. DNA for the CDR3: TGTGCCAGCAGCCAAGGTGTATCAGGGGAGTTGAACACTGAAGCTTTCTTT.